This T cell receptor (beta chain) stems from a study of T cell clones after liver transplantation (dated by TCRdb to between 2017 and 2020). Regarding the complete study: The samples were obtained from ITN030ST, a randomized trial that attempted immunosuppression withdrawal within 2 years after liver transplantation. Blood samples were collected pre-transplant, pre-randomization before withdrawal, and post-randomization after either complete withdrawal or failed withdrawal. Subjects received no induction therapy and standard immunosuppression until randomization at 12-24 months post-transplant. As an antigen-independent comparator for donor-reactive sequences, third party-reactive TCRbeta sequences were also identified from pre-transplant MLRs. After a pre-transplant mixed lymphocyte reaction, TCRbeta sequencing was used to pinpoint donor-reactive T cell clones, which were subsequently tracked in post-transplant blood. Of the eight recipients, a few were HCV-positive, while the remaining recipients had been transplanted for non-autoimmune, non-viral indications. The studied cohort comprised 8 liver transplant recipients, 3 classified as tolerant and 5 as non-tolerant. Tolerance was defined as complete withdrawal of immunosuppression for at least one year without a rise in liver enzymes beyond twice the upper limit of normal.

The germline V end is reduced by 7 bases and the J end by 4 bases; junction bases left unmatched: 10. The CDR3 goes from the cysteine to the phenylalanine over 15 residues. The only DNA kept is the CDR3, 45 bases in frame from the first base. Based on the germline V gene, the CDR1 and CDR2 sequences are MNHNS and SASEGT. The paper's findings and limits, for the study overall: Once repertoire turnover was taken into account, donor-reactive detection showed a significant reduction for CD4 in 7 of 8 subjects and for CD8 in 8 of 8. The conclusions were preliminary, being limited by small, heterogeneous patient numbers and by non-standardized post-transplant time points. In two subjects, low numbers of available donor cells limited the measurable donor-reactive repertoire. The decline in donor-reactive sequences exceeded the decline in third party-reactive sequences, suggesting partial antigen-specific deletion that was unrelated to withdrawal success. Because no allograft tissue specimens were available, donor-reactive T cells may have migrated into the graft instead of being deleted. In 5 of 8 subjects, circulating donor-reactive CD4 TCRbeta sequences decreased significantly after transplant, regardless of tolerance or HCV status.

High-throughput TCRbeta CDR3 sequencing of frozen genomic DNA was performed by immunoSEQ, including PCR amplification, mapping, bias correction and internal controls. In the authors' own workflow: Only productive rearrangements were retained, and each unique TCRbeta sequence was defined by its CDR3 nucleotide sequence together with its V and J gene. A sequence counted as donor-reactive only if the sequence showed at least 5-fold expansion in CFSE-low cells compared with unstimulated pre-transplant cells and had a frequency of at least 0.01%. Minimum frequency thresholds were set for each subject based on the unstimulated sample with the lowest template count, ensuring at least 90% detection power. Jensen-Shannon divergence between the top 1000 TCRbeta sequences after and before transplant was used to measure repertoire turnover. Changes in detection of donor-reactive sequences were assessed with two-sided Fisher's exact tests. Drawn from immuneACCESS, this table holds only the in-frame rearrangements with V and J called that TCRdb kept. Clones are partly lost; checked studies trace under half to an unresolved V gene and leave the rest unexplained. V and J calls and clone size come straight from that table; D and trimming were deduced from the DNA. In all, the sample holds around 100,000 clones, and about 88% of those were seen once. In total, the top ten clones hold approximately 2.8% of the sample.

Thawed unstimulated PBMCs were stained for CD3, CD4 and CD8 and FACS-sorted into CD3+CD4+ and CD3+CD8+ populations. All 8 studied subjects were randomized to withdrawal of immunosuppression. The Qiagen DNeasy Blood and Tissue Kit was used for genomic DNA isolation. On this clone itself: Its antigen is unknown. No per-base quality is available; no much larger clone lies one base away.

The TCR sequence derives from a human patient who received a liver transplant. Following a transplant, some T lymphocytes may have been derived from the graft donor. This material consisted of CD4+ T cells from blood, taken around 49 months after liver transplant. This receptor chain uses TRBV6-1 and TRBJ2-5, with TRBD2 identical over 9 junction bases. In nucleotide form, the sequence is TGTGCCAGCACCGGAGGGACTAGCTTCGGAGAGACCCAGTACTTC. Translated, this gives CASTGGTSFGETQYF.